This TCR beta chain stems from a study of shared clonotypes between healthy human individuals. The germline V gene has CDR1 SGHVS and CDR2 FQNEAQ. This CDR3 is 14 amino acids long. V dropped 8 bases and J dropped 0 bases, with 13 bases sitting between them. Here immunoSEQ multiplex PCR was the method, and the copy in TCRdb shows in-frame clones only, minus some. In the table there are 600,000 to 700,000 clones, around three quarters of which are singletons. The sequence was obtained from a woman aged 25 to 39 in good health. The sample comprised memory CD4+ T cells sorted from blood. Subset described: CD45RA-negative fraction. The V and J genes are TRBV7-8 and TRBJ1-1; D might be TRBD1 (5 bases). CDR3 bases: TGTGCCAGCCACCGGTCGGGGGTGAACACTGAAGCTTTCTTT. It codes for CASHRSGVNTEAFF.